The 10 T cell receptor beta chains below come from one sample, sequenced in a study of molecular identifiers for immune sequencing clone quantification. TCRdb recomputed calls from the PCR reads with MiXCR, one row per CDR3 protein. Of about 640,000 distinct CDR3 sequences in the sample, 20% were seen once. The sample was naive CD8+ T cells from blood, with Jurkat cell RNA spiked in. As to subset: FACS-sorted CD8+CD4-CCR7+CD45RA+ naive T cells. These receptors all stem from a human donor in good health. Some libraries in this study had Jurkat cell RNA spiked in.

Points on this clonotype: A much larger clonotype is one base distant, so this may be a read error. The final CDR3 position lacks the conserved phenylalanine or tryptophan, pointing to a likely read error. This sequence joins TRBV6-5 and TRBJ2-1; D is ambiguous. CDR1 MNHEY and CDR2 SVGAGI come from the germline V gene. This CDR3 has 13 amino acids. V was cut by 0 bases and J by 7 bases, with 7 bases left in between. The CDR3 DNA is TGTGCCAGCAGTTACTCGCGGACGAATGAGCAGTTCCTC. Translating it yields CASSYSRTNEQFL.

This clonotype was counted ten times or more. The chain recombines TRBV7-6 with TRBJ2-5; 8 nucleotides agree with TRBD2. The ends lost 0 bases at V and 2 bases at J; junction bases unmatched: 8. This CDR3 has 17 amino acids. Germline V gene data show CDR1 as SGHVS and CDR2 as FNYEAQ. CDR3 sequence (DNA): TGTGCCAGCAGCTTAGCGAGAGTTGGCGGGGGGCAAGAGACCCAGTACTTC. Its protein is CASSLARVGGGQETQYF.

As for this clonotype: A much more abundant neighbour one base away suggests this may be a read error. DNA for the CDR3: TGTGCCAGCGGAACGACAGGACTTTCCTGCGAGCAGTACTTC. Encoded protein: CASGTTGLSCEQYF. The J gene is TRBJ2-7, the V gene TRBV5-6; possible D gene TRBD1, 6 bases. The CDR3 covers 14 residues. The germline CDR1 and CDR2 sequences are SGHDT and YYEEEE.

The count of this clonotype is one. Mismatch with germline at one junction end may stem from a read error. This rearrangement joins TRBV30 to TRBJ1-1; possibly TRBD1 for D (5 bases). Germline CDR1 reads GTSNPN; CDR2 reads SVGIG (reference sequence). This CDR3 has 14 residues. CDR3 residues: CAWTTGTLNTEASF. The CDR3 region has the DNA TGTGCCTGGACAACCGGGACTCTGAACACTGAAGCTTCCTTT. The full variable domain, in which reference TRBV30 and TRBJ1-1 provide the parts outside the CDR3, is SQTIHQWPATLVQPVGSPLSLECTVEGTSNPNLYWYRQAAGRGLQLLFYSVGIGQISSEVPQNLSASRPQDRQFILSSKKLLLSDSGFYLCAWTTGTLNTEASFGQGTRLTVV.

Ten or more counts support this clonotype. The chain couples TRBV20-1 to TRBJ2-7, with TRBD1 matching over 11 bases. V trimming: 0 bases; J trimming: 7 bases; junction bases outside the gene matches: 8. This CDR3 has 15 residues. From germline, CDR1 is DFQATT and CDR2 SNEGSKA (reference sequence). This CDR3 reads CSARDGGQGGPEQYF. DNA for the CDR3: TGCAGTGCTAGAGATGGGGGACAGGGGGGACCGGAGCAGTACTTC.

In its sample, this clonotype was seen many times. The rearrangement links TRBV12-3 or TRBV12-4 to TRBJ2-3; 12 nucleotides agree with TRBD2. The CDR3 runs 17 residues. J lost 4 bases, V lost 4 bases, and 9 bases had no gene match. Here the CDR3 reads CASSSRTSGVGADTQYF. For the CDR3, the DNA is TGTGCCAGCAGTTCACGGACTAGCGGGGTAGGGGCAGATACGCAGTATTTT.

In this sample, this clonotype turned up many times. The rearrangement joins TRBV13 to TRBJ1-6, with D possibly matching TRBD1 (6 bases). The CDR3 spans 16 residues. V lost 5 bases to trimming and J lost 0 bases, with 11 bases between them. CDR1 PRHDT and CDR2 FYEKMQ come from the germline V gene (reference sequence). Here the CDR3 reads CASSIQGSSYNSPLHF. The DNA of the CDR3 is TGTGCCAGCAGCATACAGGGAAGCTCCTATAATTCACCCCTCCACTTT.

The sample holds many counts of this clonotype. The CDR3: CSARDEASGGAGSYEQYF. The CDR3 region has the DNA TGCAGTGCTAGAGATGAGGCTAGCGGGGGGGCCGGCTCCTACGAGCAGTACTTC. The chain links TRBV20-1 to TRBJ2-7; the match to TRBD2 covers 12 bases. The length of the CDR3 is 18 residues. V dropped 0 bases and J dropped 0; count of bases not matched to a gene: 9. Looked up from germline, CDR1 is DFQATT and CDR2 is SNEGSKA (reference sequence).

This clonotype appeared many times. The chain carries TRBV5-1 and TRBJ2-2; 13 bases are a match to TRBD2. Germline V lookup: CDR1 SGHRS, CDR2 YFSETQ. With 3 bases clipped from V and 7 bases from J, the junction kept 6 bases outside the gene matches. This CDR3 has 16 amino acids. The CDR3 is CASSWTSGRFSGELFF. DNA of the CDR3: TGCGCCAGCAGCTGGACTAGCGGGAGATTCAGCGGGGAGCTGTTTTTT.

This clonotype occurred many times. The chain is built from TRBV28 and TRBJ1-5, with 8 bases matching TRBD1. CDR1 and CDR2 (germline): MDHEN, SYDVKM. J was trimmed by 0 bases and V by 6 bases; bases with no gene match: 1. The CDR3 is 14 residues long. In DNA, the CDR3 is TGTGCCAGCAGAGGGACAGGTAGCAATCAGCCCCAGCATTTT. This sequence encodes CASRGTGSNQPQHF.